The clone carrying this T cell receptor beta chain was counted ten times or more. As yet, its antigen is unknown. This sample was included in a study of T cells in Graves' hyperthyroidism and ophthalmopathy. The CDR3 length is 16 residues. With 4 bases removed from V and 1 base from J, the gap between germline ends came to 16 bases. Germline V CDR1 and CDR2: SGHRS, YFSETQ. The study left out patients who had uncontrolled infection, other autoimmune disease, pregnancy or lactation. PBMCs were derived from around 10 ml fresh peripheral blood. General study points: For ophthalmopathy, model prediction preceded onset by a median roughly 6.5 months. Appearing also in blood were most of the thyroid clonotypes expanded above 0.001.

The TCR beta CDR3 regions underwent amplification using RNA transcripts as the source. Using the HTBI primer set, a first-round RT-PCR was run on the TCR CDR3. TCRdb called the multiplex PCR reads again in MiXCR, with one record for every CDR3 protein. This table holds about 640,000 distinct CDR3 sequences, around 15% found once. Sequenced sample: blood. V gene TRBV5-1 combines with J gene TRBJ2-3; D uncertain. The TCR originated in a woman aged 45-59 years with Graves' ophthalmopathy. Here the CDR3 DNA reads TGCGCCAGCAGCCCTGGACCTACCCCAGGCACAGATACGCAGTATTTT. Translation: CASSPGPTPGTDTQYF.